The rows below give T cell receptor beta chains drawn from one sample of a study of T cell repertoires in cytomegalovirus infection. In TCRdb, the reads were re-called with MiXCR into one record per CDR3 protein. Seen here are over 300,000 distinct CDR3 sequences, 9% to 9.5% observed once, and the top ten hold around 4.1%. Sequencing was performed on PBMCs. All receptors come from a human donor in good health (CMV status not recorded). Some clones in this sample may be carry-over from other donors' samples. The CDR3 runs from the conserved cysteine through the conserved F or W. A D gene is named only where the DNA matches it firmly. Expanded clones are given a class, and other clones once, few, many or no size at all.

cdr3_aa,cdr3_nt,j_call,v_call,d_call,clone_size
CSARETGDQPQHF,TGCAGTGCTAGAGAGACAGGGGATCAGCCCCAGCATTTT,TRBJ1-5,TRBV20-1,TRBD1,many
CASSLALGQGRIGSTIYF,TGTGCCAGCAGTTTAGCTCTGGGACAGGGGAGAATCGGTAGCACCATATATTTT,TRBJ1-3,TRBV12-3/TRBV12-4,TRBD1,many
CSALSALEGLSYNEQFF,TGCAGTGCTCTCTCCGCTTTGGAGGGCCTCTCCTACAATGAGCAGTTCTTC,TRBJ2-1,TRBV20-1,NA,few
CASSLRVNSNQPQHF,TGTGCCAGCAGCTTACGGGTAAATAGCAATCAGCCCCAGCATTTT,TRBJ1-5,TRBV7-2,NA,NA
CSAGGQAINQPQHF,TGCAGTGCGGGGGGGCAGGCGATCAATCAGCCCCAGCATTTT,TRBJ1-5,TRBV20-1,NA,many
CASSTGQVYNEQFF,TGTGCCAGTAGTACGGGACAGGTCTACAATGAGCAGTTCTTC,TRBJ2-1,TRBV19,TRBD1,many
CASSRTAEKLFF,TGTGCCAGCAGTCGGACGGCTGAAAAACTGTTTTTT,TRBJ1-4,TRBV12-3/TRBV12-4,NA,few
CSASGDRAGGTPYEQYF,TGCAGTGCTTCCGGGGATAGAGCGGGAGGGACCCCCTACGAGCAGTACTTC,TRBJ2-7,TRBV20-1,TRBD2,many
CAISERTREQYF,TGTGCCATCAGTGAAAGGACGAGGGAGCAGTACTTC,TRBJ2-7,TRBV10-3,NA,few
CASSLTVAGRNTDTQYF,TGTGCCAGCAGCTTAACCGTAGCGGGGCGAAACACAGATACGCAGTATTTT,TRBJ2-3,TRBV7-3,TRBD2,many
CASSERGAGELFF,TGTGCCAGCAGTGAAAGGGGGGCCGGGGAGCTGTTTTTT,TRBJ2-2,TRBV2,NA,few
CASSLARTTEAFF,TGTGCCAGCAGCTTAGCTAGGACCACTGAAGCTTTCTTT,TRBJ1-1,TRBV7-8,NA,many
CASSTLGGNYGYTF,TGTGCCAGCAGTACCCTTGGAGGAAACTATGGCTACACCTTC,TRBJ1-2,TRBV25-1,NA,NA
CASSLVRAAEAFF,TGTGCCAGCAGCTTAGTAAGGGCCGCTGAAGCTTTCTTT,TRBJ1-1,TRBV7-2,NA,many
CASSLTGLAGDEQYF,TGTGCCAGCAGCTTAACGGGACTAGCGGGAGACGAGCAGTACTTC,TRBJ2-7,TRBV11-3,TRBD2,few
CSASGTGGKEQYF,TGCAGTGCTTCCGGGACAGGGGGTAAAGAGCAGTACTTC,TRBJ2-7,TRBV20-1,TRBD1,many
CSAIGTGASNQPQHF,TGCAGTGCTATCGGGACAGGGGCTTCAAATCAGCCCCAGCATTTT,TRBJ1-5,TRBV20-1,TRBD1,NA
CASSLAISGEKLFF,TGTGCCAGCAGCTTAGCAATCTCGGGGGAAAAACTGTTTTTT,TRBJ1-4,TRBV7-2,NA,many
CATSDQGQQLYNEQFF,TGTGCCACCAGTGACCAGGGACAGCAACTCTACAATGAGCAGTTCTTC,TRBJ2-1,TRBV24-1,TRBD1,NA
CASSLGVSYGYTF,TGTGCCAGCAGTTTGGGGGTGAGCTATGGCTACACCTTC,TRBJ1-2,TRBV12-3/TRBV12-4,NA,many
CASSGVPLNEQFF,TGTGCCAGCAGCGGGGTCCCTCTAAATGAGCAGTTCTTC,TRBJ2-1,TRBV7-8,NA,NA
CASSWQMNTEAFF,TGTGCCAGCAGCTGGCAGATGAACACTGAAGCTTTCTTT,TRBJ1-1,TRBV7-3,NA,NA
CASSLGQHSGNTIYF,TGTGCCAGCAGCTTGGGGCAGCACTCTGGAAACACCATATATTTT,TRBJ1-3,TRBV11-2,NA,many
CASSYPTDSMGSPSYEQYF,TGTGCCAGCAGTTACCCCACTGACAGCATGGGAAGCCCTTCCTACGAGCAGTACTTC,TRBJ2-7,TRBV6-2/TRBV6-3,NA,NA
CASSPWAGANQPQHF,TGTGCCAGCAGCCCCTGGGCCGGGGCTAATCAGCCCCAGCATTTT,TRBJ1-5,TRBV7-8,NA,many
CATGGGAGGNTIYF,TGTGCCACCGGCGGAGGGGCGGGTGGAAACACCATATATTTT,TRBJ1-3,TRBV6-5,NA,many
CASRKLATRGSYEQYF,TGTGCCAGCAGGAAATTGGCCACCCGGGGGTCCTACGAGCAGTACTTC,TRBJ2-7,TRBV13,NA,NA
CASSPGGGISIEGVFSNQPQHF,TGTGCCAGCAGCCCCGGGGGGGGGATTAGTATTGAGGGAGTTTTTAGCAATCAGCCCCAGCATTTT,TRBJ1-5,TRBV6-5,NA,NA
CASSLGQGMAKNIQYF,TGTGCCAGCAGTTTAGGGCAGGGGATGGCCAAAAACATTCAGTACTTC,TRBJ2-4,TRBV12-3/TRBV12-4,NA,many
CASSRGHEETQYF,TGTGCCAGTAGCAGGGGGCACGAAGAGACCCAGTACTTC,TRBJ2-5,TRBV27,TRBD1,few
CASSSRGSPNTGELFF,TGTGCCAGCAGCTCCAGGGGGAGTCCGAACACCGGGGAGCTGTTTTTT,TRBJ2-2,TRBV7-2,TRBD1,few
CASGEQVYGYTF,TGTGCCAGCGGGGAACAGGTCTATGGCTACACCTTC,TRBJ1-2,TRBV2,NA,many
CASSLGRGPPDEKLFF,TGTGCCAGCAGCTTAGGTAGAGGGCCTCCCGATGAAAAACTGTTTTTT,TRBJ1-4,TRBV7-2,NA,many
CASSSNRESKANVLTF,TGCGCCAGCTCCTCCAACAGGGAAAGTAAGGCCAACGTCCTGACTTTC,TRBJ2-6,TRBV4-3,NA,NA
CASSVGTQYF,TGTGCCAGCAGCGTGGGGACCCAGTACTTC,TRBJ2-5,TRBV7-2,NA,NA
CASRRTPGHLTYEQYF,TGTGCCAGCAGACGCACGCCCGGACACCTAACCTACGAGCAGTACTTC,TRBJ2-7,TRBV6-2/TRBV6-3,NA,many
CAWSVTYNEQFF,TGTGCCTGGAGTGTCACATACAATGAGCAGTTCTTC,TRBJ2-1,TRBV30,NA,NA